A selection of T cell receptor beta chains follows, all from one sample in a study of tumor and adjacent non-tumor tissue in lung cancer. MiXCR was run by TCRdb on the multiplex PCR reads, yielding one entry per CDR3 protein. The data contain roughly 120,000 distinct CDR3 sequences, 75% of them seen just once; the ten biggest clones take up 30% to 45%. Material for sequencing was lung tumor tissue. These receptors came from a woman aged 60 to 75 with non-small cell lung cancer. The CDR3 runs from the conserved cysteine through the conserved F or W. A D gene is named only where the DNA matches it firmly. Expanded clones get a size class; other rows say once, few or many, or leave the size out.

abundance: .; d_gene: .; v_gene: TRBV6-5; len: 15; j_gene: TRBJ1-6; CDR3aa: CASSWQATNNSPFHF; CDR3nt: TGTGCCAGCAGTTGGCAGGCGACGAATAATTCACCCTTCCACTTT
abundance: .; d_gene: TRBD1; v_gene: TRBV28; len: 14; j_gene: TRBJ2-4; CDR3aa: CASNFRGFNNIQYF; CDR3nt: TGTGCCAGCAATTTCAGGGGGTTCAATAACATTCAGTACTTC
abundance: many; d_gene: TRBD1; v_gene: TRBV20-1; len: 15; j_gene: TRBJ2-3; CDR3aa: CSARENRGREDTQYF; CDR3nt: TGCAGTGCTAGAGAGAACAGGGGGCGCGAAGATACGCAGTATTTT
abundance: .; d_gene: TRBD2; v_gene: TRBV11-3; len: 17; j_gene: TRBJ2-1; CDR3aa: CACRLELTSGSHNEQFF; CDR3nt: TGTGCCTGCAGATTGGAGTTGACTAGCGGAAGCCACAATGAGCAGTTCTTC
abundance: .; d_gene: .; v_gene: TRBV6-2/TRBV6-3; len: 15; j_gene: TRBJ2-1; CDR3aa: CASSSGQSSYNEQFF; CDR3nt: TGTGCCAGCAGTTCCGGACAGAGCTCCTACAATGAGCAGTTCTTC
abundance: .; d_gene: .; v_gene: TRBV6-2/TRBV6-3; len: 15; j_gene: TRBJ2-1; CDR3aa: CASRRRDRPSDEEFF; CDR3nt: TGTGCCAGCAGACGCCGCGACCGTCCTTCCGATGAGGAGTTCTTC
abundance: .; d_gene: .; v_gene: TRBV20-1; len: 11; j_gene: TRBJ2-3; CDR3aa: CSLARENTQYF; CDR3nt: TGCAGTTTGGCAAGGGAGAATACGCAGTATTTT
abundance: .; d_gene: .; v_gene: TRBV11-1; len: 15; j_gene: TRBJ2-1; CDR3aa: CASSLSVTGFNEQFF; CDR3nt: TGTGCCAGCAGCTTATCGGTGACAGGTTTCAATGAGCAGTTCTTT
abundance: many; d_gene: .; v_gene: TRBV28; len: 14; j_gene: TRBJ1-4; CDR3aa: CASSLSGANEKLFF; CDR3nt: TGTGCCAGCAGTTTGTCGGGGGCTAATGAAAAACTGTTTTTT
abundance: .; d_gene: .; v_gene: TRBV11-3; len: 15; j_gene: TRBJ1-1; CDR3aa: CPSSVDSGRGTEAFF; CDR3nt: TGTCCAAGCAGCGTAGATTCGGGGAGGGGCACTGAAGCTTTCTTT
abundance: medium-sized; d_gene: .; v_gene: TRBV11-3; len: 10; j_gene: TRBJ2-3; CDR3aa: CASSGDTQYF; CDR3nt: TGTGCCAGCAGTGGAGATACGCAGTATTTT
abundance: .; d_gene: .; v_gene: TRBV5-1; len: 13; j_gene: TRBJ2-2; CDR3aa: CASSLTDSEELFF; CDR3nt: TGCGCCAGCAGCTTGACGGATTCCGAGGAGCTGTTTTTT
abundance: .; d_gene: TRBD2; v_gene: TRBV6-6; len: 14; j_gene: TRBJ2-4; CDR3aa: CACREGTNKNIQYF; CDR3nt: TGCGCCTGCAGAGAGGGGACTAACAAAAACATTCAGTACTTC
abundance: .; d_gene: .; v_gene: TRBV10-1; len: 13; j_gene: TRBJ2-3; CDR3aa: CASSDGTTWTQYF; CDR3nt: TGCGCCAGCAGTGATGGGACCACATGGACGCAGTATTTT
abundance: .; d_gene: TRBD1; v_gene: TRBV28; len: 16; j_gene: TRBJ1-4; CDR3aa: CASSLKQGTTNEKLFF; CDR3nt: TGTGCCAGCAGTTTAAAACAGGGGACAACTAATGAAAAACTGTTTTTT
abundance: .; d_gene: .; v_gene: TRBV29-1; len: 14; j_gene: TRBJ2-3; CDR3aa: CSVELGERVDTQYF; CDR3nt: TGCAGTGTTGAATTAGGGGAGAGAGTTGATACGCAGTATTTT
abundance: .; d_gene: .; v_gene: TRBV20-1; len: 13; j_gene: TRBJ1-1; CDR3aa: CNASTLRNTKAFF; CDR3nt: TGCAATGCTTCGACGCTCAGGAACACTAAAGCTTTCTTT
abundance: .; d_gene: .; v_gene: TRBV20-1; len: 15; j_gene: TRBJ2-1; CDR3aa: CSASDDHRSYNERFF; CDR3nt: TGCAGTGCTAGTGATGACCACCGCTCCTACAATGAGCGGTTCTTC
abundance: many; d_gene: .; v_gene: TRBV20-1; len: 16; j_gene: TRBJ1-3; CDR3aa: CSASDIKGSSGNTIYF; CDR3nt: TGCAGTGCTTCGGACATCAAAGGGAGCTCTGGAAACACCATATATTTT
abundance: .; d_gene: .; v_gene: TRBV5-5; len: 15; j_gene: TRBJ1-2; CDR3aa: CASTPSGGANYGYIF; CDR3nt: TGTGCCAGCACCCCCTCGGGGGGGGCAAACTATGGCTACATCTTC
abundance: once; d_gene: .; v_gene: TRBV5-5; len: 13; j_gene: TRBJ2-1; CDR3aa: CASSLGSNNELFF; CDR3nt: TGTGCCAGCAGCTTGGGTAGCAACAATGAGTTGTTCTTC
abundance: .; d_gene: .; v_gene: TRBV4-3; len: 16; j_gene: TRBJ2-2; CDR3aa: CASSQAPSAYTGELFF; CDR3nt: TGCGCCAGCAGCCAAGCCCCTAGCGCGTACACCGGGGAGCTTTTTTTT
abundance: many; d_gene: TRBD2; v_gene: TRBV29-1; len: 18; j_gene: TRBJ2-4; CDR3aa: CSAVLGLAGTIAKNIQYF; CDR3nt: TGCAGCGCCGTCTTAGGGCTAGCGGGGACCATAGCCAAAAACATTCAGTACTTC
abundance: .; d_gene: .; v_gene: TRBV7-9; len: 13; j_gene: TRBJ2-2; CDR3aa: CASSLMTSGELFF; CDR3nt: TGTGCCAGCAGCTTAATGACTTCCGGGGAGCTGTTTTTT
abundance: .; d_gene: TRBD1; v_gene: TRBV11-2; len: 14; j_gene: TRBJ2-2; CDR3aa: CVSRRVGGTRELFF; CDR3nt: TGTGTCAGCAGGAGAGTAGGGGGCACCAGGGAACTCTTTTTT
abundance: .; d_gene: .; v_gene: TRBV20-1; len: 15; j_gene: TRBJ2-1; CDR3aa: CSARDLKGAGNEQFF; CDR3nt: TGCAGTGCTAGAGATTTAAAGGGAGCCGGGAATGAACAGTTCTTC
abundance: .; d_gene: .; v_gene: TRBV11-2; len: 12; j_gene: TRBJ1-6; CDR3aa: CTSSLLNSPLHF; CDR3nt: TGTACTAGCAGCTTACTGAATTCACCCCTTCACTTT
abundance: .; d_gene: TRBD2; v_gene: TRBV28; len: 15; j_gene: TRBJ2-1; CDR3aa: CTSRETSGSYNEQFF; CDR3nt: TGTACCAGCAGGGAGACTAGCGGGAGTTACAATGAGCAGTTCTTC
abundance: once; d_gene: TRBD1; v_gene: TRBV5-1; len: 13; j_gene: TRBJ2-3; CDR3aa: CASSSTGGNTQYF; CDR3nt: TGCGCCAGCAGCTCCACAGGGGGCAATACGCAGTATTTT